What follows is one TCR beta chain and its context. Antigen unknown. The V gene lost 2 bases and the J gene lost 10 bases, with 18 bases spanning the gap. The CDR3 consists of 16 residues. Looked up from germline, CDR1 is SGHTA and CDR2 is FQGNSA. This specimen belongs to a study of T cell responses to AZD1222 COVID-19 vaccine. Overall study: Second doses that came at about 4 or about 12 weeks were put together. Study-level points and caveats: No day 14 peak samples; only post-peak repertoires were characterized.

TCRdb keeps only in-frame clones here, not all; method: immunoSEQ multiplex PCR. The sample carries around 91,000 clones, around nine tenths recorded once. The sample here was peripheral blood, taken on day 0 of AZD1222 vaccination. This rearrangement joins TRBV7-2 to TRBJ1-6, with a tentative D call TRBD1 (6 bases). This TCR came from an adult in good health. The CDR3 loop is CASSLSFDRRRSPLHF. In nucleotides, the CDR3 is TGTGCCAGCAGCTTATCATTTGACAGGCGTAGGTCACCCCTCCACTTT.